Included here is one TCR beta chain sequence, with context. Which antigen it targets is not known. Being a mouse receptor, it is described with mouse gene labels and germline sequences. The read ends 1 residue before the CDR3 terminus; that terminus is restored from the germline J gene. Trimming removed 3 bases from V and 0 bases from J, leaving 5 bases between the germline ends. Taken from cysteine to phenylalanine, the CDR3 has 13 residues. Sequencing covers 36 bases of the CDR3, shown here with the frame starting at base 1. Reading the germline V gene (reference sequence) gives CDR1 SNHLY and CDR2 FYNGKV. Library method: the immunoSEQ multiplex PCR assay. TCRbeta CDR3 sequencing was done by Adaptive Biotechnologies at survey depth, reporting CDR3 sequences, V/J genes, productive frequency and template counts. Amplification of TCR beta CDR3 regions started from genomic DNA instead of RNA. The paper's data handling went like this. Jensen-Shannon divergence was used to quantify pairwise repertoire overlap between tissues, with a value of 1 meaning complete divergence and a value of 0 meaning identical repertoires. Tissues were clustered by single-linkage agglomerative hierarchical clustering of pairwise JSD values, and the clustering results were displayed as dendrograms. GLIPH2 was applied to all patient samples using simulation_depth 1000, kmer_min_depth 3, and cdr3_length_cutoff 8, and only groups with more than two unique CDR3s were retained. A standardized tissue-overlap score extrapolated Jaccard GLIPH-group overlap across patients to a standard repertoire size of 1000 clones. Linear mixed-effect models, with tissue included as a fixed effect and individual included as a random effect, were used to assess associations of diversity with clinical or experimental variables. This immuneACCESS table, as held by TCRdb, lists in-frame sequences with V and J called but not all clones. Of the missing ones, under half trace to an unresolved V gene in checked studies; the others have no known cause. D and trimming were read from the DNA, whereas the V and J calls and clone size are those reported in that table. This sample has about 1,300 clones in its table, and about three fifths of those were observed once. About a sixth of the sample goes to the ten largest clones.

The time point label, as the study defines it: mouse harvest day 7 after allogeneic transplant. Mouse grafts consisting of 10^7 T-cell-depleted bone marrow cells combined with 10^6 splenic CD5+ T cells were administered by tail vein injection. A major MHC-mismatch B6 (H2b) into BALB/c (H2d) model was used to model mouse GVHD, and tissues were profiled at day 7 or 14. Mouse tissues and retro-orbital blood were harvested on day 7 or 14 post-transplant using separate sterile tools per animal; livers were flushed beforehand. Before genomic DNA was isolated with the DNeasy Blood & Tissue Kit, mouse tissues were minced with razor blades in buffered saline. This entry comes from a study of tissue T cells after allogeneic stem cell transplantation (dated by TCRdb to between 2022 and 2023). Looking at the study overall: The study profiled TCR beta repertoires in many tissues obtained from research autopsies of patients with and without GVHD, and also in mouse models of GVHD. The human part of the study was a prospective observational study with no blinding and no randomization. Study-wide conclusions, independent of this receptor: The study did not determine which tissue TCRs were alloreactive or antigen-specific, and some clones might have been persisting host cells. Few T cell clones were found to be shared across patients, but shared repertoire signatures across patients were revealed in a tissue-specific fashion by motif-based clustering. In both patients and mice, T cells from blood and spleen covered only a limited part of the TCR repertoire found in tissues. Within patients, how anatomically similar the tissues were was a key factor in shaping TCR repertoire composition, regardless of disease or transplant status. The patient cohort was small and varied clinically, and sampling depth was recognized as a limitation.

The sequencing input was liver tissue. The TCR was taken from a female BALB/c mouse given C57BL/6 T cells with graft-versus-host disease after an allogeneic hematopoietic cell transplant. Recombination connected TRBV3 to TRBJ1-2, with the identity of the D gene unclear. The CDR3 reads CASSLGTNSDYTF. The part of the CDR3 DNA that was read is TGTGCCAGCAGCTTGGGGACAAACTCCGACTACACC.